These 26 T cell receptor beta chains share one sample of origin, sequenced in a study of CD8+CD57+ T cells in acquired aplastic anemia. The template used for profiling TCR beta VDJ and CDR3 was genomic DNA. TCRdb re-analysed the reads in MiXCR, keeping a single row per CDR3 protein. The table has 110,000 or so distinct CDR3 sequences, about 60% seen once; the top ten hold roughly 30%. The sequenced patients had an expansion of CD8+CD57+ cells seen by flow cytometry. The sample was sorted CD4+, CD8+, or CD8+CD57+ T cells (not recorded which) from PBMCs. The receptors come from a human donor with aplastic anemia.

This chain joins TRBV24-1 and TRBJ2-3; tentative D call: TRBD1 (6 bases). The CDR3 extends over 20 amino acids. Trimming cost V 0 bases and J 6 bases, with 27 bases left between them. Germline lookup yields CDR1 KGHDR and CDR2 SFDVKD. The CDR3 DNA sequence: TGTGCCACCAGTGATTTGACTCATTTATCAGGGGCACAATGGCACGATACGCAGTATTTT. Translation: CATSDLTHLSGAQWHDTQYF.

This clonotype appeared a single time. V and J are TRBV29-1 and TRBJ1-2, with D possibly matching TRBD1 (6 bases). This CDR3 contains 13 residues. V was pared by 1 base and J by 6 bases, with 12 bases between. Germline V gene data show CDR1 as SQVTM and CDR2 as ANQGSEA. CDR3 sequence reads: CSVEGGGGHGYTF. In nucleotides, the CDR3 is TGCAGCGTTGAAGGTGGGGGGGGCCATGGCTACACCTTC.

This clonotype was seen many times. The genes are TRBV2 and TRBJ1-4; no clear D. The germline CDR1 and CDR2 sequences are SNHLY and FYNNEI. The ends were cut back, 2 bases at V and 8 bases at J, with 15 bases in the middle. This CDR3 contains 15 residues. The CDR3 region is CASSEWPAADEKLFF. The CDR3, as DNA: TGTGCCAGCAGTGAATGGCCCGCGGCGGACGAAAAACTGTTTTTT. Using reference TRBV2 and TRBJ1-4 for the parts outside the CDR3, the full variable domain is EPEVTQTPSHQVTQMGQEVILRCVPISNHLYFYWYRQILGQKVEFLVSFYNNEISEKSEIFDDQFSVERPDGSNFTLKIRSTKLEDSAMYFCASSEWPAADEKLFFGSGTQLSVL.

The chain uses TRBV2 and TRBJ1-5; D unresolved. The V gene lost 7 bases and the J gene lost 2 bases, with 24 bases spanning the gap. There are 18 residues in the CDR3. CDR1 is SNHLY, CDR2 FYNNEI, per germline. For the CDR3, the DNA is TGTGCCAGCAATGGAGACAAACCCGACCTCGCCGGCAATCAGCCCCAGCATTTT. This encodes CASNGDKPDLAGNQPQHF.

As for this clonotype: A much larger clone lies a single base off, so this may be a read error. V usage is TRBV12-3 or TRBV12-4 and J usage is TRBJ1-1, with 8 bases identical to TRBD1. This CDR3 region has 15 residues. The CDR3 spells CASSARQGLNAEAFF. The CDR3 DNA follows: TGTGCCAGCAGTGCACGACAGGGGTTGAACGCTGAAGCTTTCTTT.

The V and J genes are TRBV30 and TRBJ1-5; possibly TRBD1 for D (6 bases). Trimming removed 4 bases at V and 7 bases at J, with 17 bases between. Per the germline V gene, CDR1 is GTSNPN and CDR2 is SVGIG (reference sequence). The CDR3 spans 14 residues. CDR3 in amino acids: CAWNRNGGDQPQHF. In nucleotides, the CDR3 is TGTGCCTGGAACAGGAATGGGGGCGACCAGCCCCAGCATTTT.

Ten or more counts support this clonotype. This chain links TRBV3-1 with TRBJ2-7; D unresolved. This CDR3 region has 14 residues. Trimming removed 1 base at V and 1 base at J, with 8 bases between. Germline V lookup: CDR1 LGHDT, CDR2 YNNKEL (reference sequence). The CDR3 reads CASSQGGVSYEQYF. DNA for the CDR3: TGTGCCAGCAGCCAAGGCGGTGTATCCTACGAGCAGTACTTC.

This chain uses TRBV7-2 with TRBJ1-2; 7 positions agree with TRBD1. The germline V gene has CDR1 SGHTA and CDR2 FQGNSA. V lost 7 bases and J lost 3; bases outside the gene matches: 5. CDR3 size: 13 residues. The chain's CDR3 is CASTLQGHYGYTF. The DNA for the CDR3 is TGTGCCAGCACCCTACAGGGGCACTATGGCTACACCTTC.

Regarding this clonotype: A read error may explain this, as a much larger clone is one base away. The chain joins TRBV28 to TRBJ2-7; TRBD1 is a possible D gene (5 bases). Germline lookup yields CDR1 MDHEN and CDR2 SYDVKM. V was pared by 2 bases and J by 7 bases, with 15 bases between. The CDR3 has 14 residues. CDR3 sequence reads: CASSLGKGVGEQYF. Written as DNA, the CDR3 is TGTGCCAGCAGTTTAGGGAAAGGGGTGGGGGAGCAGTACTTC. The full variable domain, in which reference TRBV28 and TRBJ2-7 provide the parts outside the CDR3, is DVKVTQSSRYLVKRTGEKVFLECVQDMDHENMFWYRQDPGLGLRLIYFSYDVKMKEKGDIPEGYSVSREKKERFSLILESASTNQTSMYLCASSLGKGVGEQYFGPGTRLTVT.

This clonotype was seen only a few times. This chain links TRBV2 with TRBJ1-1; D is unresolved. This CDR3 has 10 residues. Trimming took off 6 bases at V and 4 bases at J, with 3 bases between the two ends. Looked up from germline, CDR1 is SNHLY and CDR2 is FYNNEI. The CDR3 loop reads CASRCTEAFF. In DNA form, the CDR3 reads TGTGCCAGCAGGTGCACTGAAGCTTTCTTT.

The chain combines TRBV29-1 with TRBJ1-2; D perhaps matches TRBD1 (6 bases). The CDR3 consists of 11 residues. The germline V gene encodes CDR1 SQVTM and CDR2 ANQGSEA. V lost 5 bases and J lost 8, with 12 bases in between. The CDR3, as DNA: TGCAGCGTTCTCAGGGGAGGCGGCTACACCTTC. This gives the protein CSVLRGGGYTF. Using reference TRBV29-1 and TRBJ1-2 for the parts outside the CDR3, the full variable domain is SAVISQKPSRDICQRGTSLTIQCQVDSQVTMMFWYRQQPGQSLTLIATANQGSEATYESGFVIDKFPISRPNLTFSTLTVSNMSPEDSSIYLCSVLRGGGYTFGSGTRLTVV.

The chain joins TRBV19 to TRBJ2-7, with TRBD2 identical over 11 bases. With 4 bases clipped from V and 3 bases from J, the junction kept 5 bases outside the gene matches. The germline V gene encodes CDR1 LNHDA and CDR2 SQIVND (reference sequence). The CDR3 totals 15 residues. The CDR3 protein is CASSTKLAGDYEQYF. In DNA, the CDR3 is TGTGCCAGTAGTACTAAACTAGCGGGGGACTACGAGCAGTACTTC.

This clonotype is a singleton in its sample. Here the CDR3 DNA reads TGTGCCAGCAGCTTAGGATCAGGAAGACCCCTCCACTTT. Protein: CASSLGSGRPLHF. The V and J genes are TRBV7-2 and TRBJ1-6; D remains ambiguous. V lost 1 base and J lost 12, with 10 bases in between. CDR3 length: 13 residues. CDR1 and CDR2 (germline): SGHTA, FQGNSA.

This clonotype was recorded at least ten times. The gene calls are TRBV11-2 and TRBJ2-7; TRBD1 matches at 9 bases. The CDR3 consists of 13 residues. The ends lost 3 bases at V and 6 bases at J; junction bases unmatched: 3. Germline values: CDR1 SGHAT, CDR2 FQNNGV. CDR3 DNA: TGTGCCAGCAGCTTGTACAGGGGGCGCGAGCAGTACTTC. Amino acid sequence: CASSLYRGREQYF.

This rearrangement joins TRBV20-1 to TRBJ2-1; 9 bases match TRBD1. The CDR3 is 13 amino acids. Trimming removed 6 bases from V and 2 bases from J; junction bases left unmatched: 2. CDR1 is DFQATT and CDR2 is SNEGSKA in the germline V gene (reference sequence). DNA of the CDR3: TGCAGTGCCGGGACAGGGACCTACAATGAGCAGTTCTTC. It translates to CSAGTGTYNEQFF.

This clonotype was seen many times. This chain uses TRBV27 with TRBJ2-7; the D gene is possibly TRBD2 (7 bases). Germline assignment: CDR1 MNHEY and CDR2 SMNVEV (reference sequence). Between the trimmed V and J ends, which lost 10 bases and 5 bases, there was a span of 18 bases. CDR3 length: 13 residues. Here the CDR3 reads CATAEGGQHEQYF. In DNA, the CDR3 is TGTGCCACCGCCGAGGGGGGGCAACACGAGCAGTACTTC.

A remark on this clonotype: The junction departs from the called germline gene at one end, perhaps through a read error. V and J are TRBV6-2 or TRBV6-3 and TRBJ2-2; D is unresolved. Germline CDR1 MNHEY, CDR2 SVGEGT. The CDR3 has 13 amino acids. Here the CDR3 reads CASSYAKTGELFF. The CDR3 DNA sequence: TGTGCCAGCAGTTACGCGAAAACCGGGGAGCTGTTTTTT.

This clonotype was detected ten times or more. This sequence joins TRBV6-1 and TRBJ1-3; the D is unclear. The CDR3 is 15 residues long. V lost 7 bases to trimming and J lost 0 bases, with 13 bases between them. Germline V CDR1 and CDR2: MNHNS, SASEGT. The CDR3 nucleotides are TGTGCCAGCACCCGAACATGGAGCTCTGGAAACACCATATATTTT. Amino acids: CASTRTWSSGNTIYF.

The rearrangement joins TRBV29-1 to TRBJ2-7; D is perhaps TRBD1 (6 bases). The CDR3 is 15 residues long. Germline assignment: CDR1 SQVTM and CDR2 ANQGSEA. V lost 7 bases, J lost 3 bases, and 22 bases lay in between. CDR3 in amino acids: CSGVQGGLDRYEQYF. For the CDR3, the DNA is TGCAGCGGGGTCCAAGGGGGTTTGGACCGCTACGAGCAGTACTTC.

This clonotype was counted at least ten times. The rearrangement joins TRBV6-1 to TRBJ1-6, with unresolved D. Trimming took 3 bases from V and 10 from J, leaving 7 bases between them. Germline CDR1 and CDR2: MNHNS and SASEGT. This CDR3 contains 12 residues. In DNA form, the CDR3 reads TGTGCCAGCAGTGATATTGGATCACCCCTCCACTTT. This encodes CASSDIGSPLHF.

This clonotype has more than one count but fewer than ten. This chain joins TRBV3-1 and TRBJ2-1, with 8 bases matching TRBD2. J gave up 8 bases and V 0 bases, and 12 bases lay outside the gene matches. The CDR3 covers 17 residues. Germline CDR1 and CDR2: LGHDT and YNNKEL (reference sequence). CDR3 coding DNA: TGTGCCAGCAGCCAAGAATTCGGGCGGACTAGCAGCGATGAGCAGTTCTTC. This encodes CASSQEFGRTSSDEQFF.

The V call is TRBV24-1, the J call TRBJ2-2; D is perhaps TRBD1 (6 bases). CDR3 length: 16 residues. The V gene's germline CDR1 is KGHDR and CDR2 SFDVKD. The germline V and J ends were trimmed by 5 bases and 2 bases, with 14 bases remaining between them. CDR3 protein: CATSGSGTKNTGELFF. The CDR3, as DNA: TGTGCCACCAGTGGATCCGGGACAAAAAACACCGGGGAGCTGTTTTTT.

The genes are TRBV7-9 and TRBJ2-7; D tentatively reads TRBD1 or TRBD2 (5 bases each). Germline CDR1 and CDR2: SEHNR and FQNEAQ (reference sequence). Between the trimmed V and J ends, which lost 6 bases and 2 bases, there was a span of 8 bases. The CDR3 runs to 12 residues. The CDR3 loop is CASSWDPYEQYF. CDR3 in DNA: TGTGCCAGCAGTTGGGACCCCTACGAGCAGTACTTC.

The rearrangement uses TRBV5-6 and TRBJ1-2; 7 nucleotides match TRBD1. The CDR3 covers 14 residues. V dropped 4 bases and J dropped 1; count of bases not matched to a gene: 4. Germline V gene lookup returns CDR1 SGHDT and CDR2 YYEEEE. The CDR3 is CASSQAGGNYGYTF. CDR3 nucleotides: TGTGCCAGCAGCCAAGCAGGGGGTAACTATGGCTACACCTTC.

V usage is TRBV11-1 and J usage is TRBJ2-3, with D possibly being TRBD2 (6 bases). This CDR3 has 18 amino acids. Between the trimmed V and J ends, which lost 3 bases and 0 bases, there was a span of 19 bases. CDR1 and CDR2 from the germline V gene are SGHAT and FQDESV (reference sequence). The CDR3, as DNA: TGTGCCAGCAGCTTGAAGAGGGCGGGACCCGAAAGCACAGATACGCAGTATTTT. This gives the protein CASSLKRAGPESTDTQYF.

On this clonotype: A much larger clone sits a single nucleotide away, making a read error possible. The J gene is TRBJ2-1, the V gene TRBV4-3, with 13 bases aligning to TRBD2. The CDR3 runs 16 residues. Germline CDR1 and CDR2: LGHNA and YSLEER. The CDR3 DNA is TGCGCCAGCAGCCAAGGACTAGCGGGGGGAGACAATGGGCAGTTCTTC. Amino acid sequence: CASSQGLAGGDNGQFF.